Each of the 18 T cell receptor beta chains below was sequenced from the same sample in a study of Graves' ophthalmopathy and Graves' hyperthyroidism. RNA transcripts served as template for amplifying TCR beta CDR3 sequences. RT-PCR with HTBI primers came first, then second-round multiplex PCR. TCRdb reprocessed the multiplex PCR reads with MiXCR, giving one entry per CDR3 protein. The table shows about 740,000 distinct CDR3 sequences, with 40% occurring only once. Material: peripheral blood. All receptors derive from an adult man with Graves' ophthalmopathy.

The CDR3 is CASSLWRLAEETQYF. Written as DNA, the CDR3 is TGTGCCAGCAGCTTATGGAGACTAGCGGAAGAGACCCAGTACTTC. This chain uses TRBV7-2 with TRBJ2-5, with TRBD2 matching over 9 bases. The CDR3 totals 15 residues. The germline V gene has CDR1 SGHTA and CDR2 FQGNSA. The ends lost 2 bases at V and 3 bases at J; junction bases unmatched: 4.

The rearrangement uses TRBV11-2 and TRBJ2-7; TRBD1 matches at 10 bases. CDR1 is SGHAT, CDR2 FQNNGV, per germline. This CDR3 is built from 14 residues. J lost 7 bases, V lost 11 bases, and 14 bases had no gene match. CDR3 DNA: TGTGCCGGGACCAAGGGACAGGGGAACAATGAGCAGTACTTC. As protein: CAGTKGQGNNEQYF.

This clonotype showed up just a few times. The CDR3 DNA is TGTGCCAGCAGCTCGCCTACCGGGGCGCAAGAGACCCAGTACTTC. Translating gives CASSSPTGAQETQYF. The chain carries TRBV7-9 and TRBJ2-5, with D possibly being TRBD1 or TRBD2 (5 bases each). The CDR3 has 15 amino acids. Trimming shortened V by 4 bases and J by 2 bases, and 14 bases separated the two germline ends. The germline CDR1 and CDR2 sequences are SEHNR and FQNEAQ (reference sequence).

This clonotype was observed many times. This rearrangement joins TRBV9 to TRBJ1-5; D remains ambiguous. With 3 bases removed from V and 6 bases from J, the gap between germline ends came to 10 bases. CDR1 SGDLS and CDR2 YYNGEE come from the germline V gene. The CDR3 is 13 amino acids. The CDR3 sequence is CASSGAPGQPQHF. Here the CDR3 DNA reads TGTGCCAGCAGCGGCGCCCCGGGTCAGCCCCAGCATTTT.

This clonotype was counted between two and nine times. The chain carries TRBV5-1 and TRBJ2-5; TRBD1 or TRBD2 may be the D gene (6 bases each). V was trimmed by 4 bases and J by 5 bases, leaving 15 bases between them. Germline CDR1 and CDR2: SGHRS and YFSETQ. This CDR3 contains 14 residues. Here the CDR3 DNA reads TGCGCCAGCAGCGGTTCGGGGGCCCGGGAGACCCAGTACTTC. Its protein product is CASSGSGARETQYF.

The gene calls are TRBV9 and TRBJ2-2; unclear D gene. V lost 0 bases and J lost 4, with 10 bases in between. In germline, CDR1 is SGDLS, CDR2 YYNGEE. CDR3 length: 15 amino acids. As DNA, the CDR3 is TGTGCCAGCAGCGTAGAAAGAAGGCCCACCGGGGAGCTGTTTTTT. It translates to CASSVERRPTGELFF.

The chain links TRBV10-3 to TRBJ1-4, with D uncertain. CDR3 length: 15 amino acids. CDR1 ENHRY and CDR2 SYGVKD come from the germline V gene. V was clipped by 3 bases and J by 8 bases, with 16 bases between them. The CDR3 region has the DNA TGTGCCATCAGTGATACCGGGAGTATCAAGGAAAAACTGTTTTTT. Its translation: CAISDTGSIKEKLFF.

This clonotype has at least ten counts. This chain connects TRBV14 to TRBJ1-2; D is undetermined. This CDR3 is 14 amino acids long. The germline gives CDR1 SGHDN, CDR2 FVKESK. The V end lost 0 bases, the J end lost 4 bases, and 9 bases lay between the germline ends. The CDR3 bases are TGTGCCAGCAGCCAAGATGGCCCGACCTATGGCTACACCTTC. Protein sequence: CASSQDGPTYGYTF.

Only a few counts were recorded for this clonotype. V is TRBV20-1 and J is TRBJ1-5, with a weak D call TRBD1 (5 bases). Trimming shortened V by 6 bases and J by 3 bases, and 12 bases separated the two germline ends. The CDR3 consists of 13 residues. Germline CDR1 and CDR2: DFQATT and SNEGSKA (reference sequence). The CDR3 DNA reads TGCAGTGCCAGGGCGCAGTTCAATCAGCCCCAGCATTTT. This codes for CSARAQFNQPQHF.

This clonotype has a count of ten or more. The rearrangement joins TRBV24-1 to TRBJ1-5, with 10 bases aligning to TRBD1. The CDR3 sequence is 15 residues long. CDR1 KGHDR and CDR2 SFDVKD come from the germline V gene. V lost 11 bases and J lost 6; bases outside the gene matches: 12. This CDR3 reads CASIDRDRGSQPQHF. The CDR3 coding sequence is TGTGCCAGCATCGACCGGGACAGGGGAAGTCAGCCCCAGCATTTT.

V usage is TRBV7-3 and J usage is TRBJ2-7; 8 nucleotides agree with TRBD1. Germline-derived CDR1 and CDR2 are SGHTA and FQGTGA. V gave up 5 bases and J gave up 5 bases; unmatched junction bases: 14. The CDR3 runs to 16 residues. Written as DNA, the CDR3 is TGTGCCAGCAGCGAACGATCCGGGACAGGAGTTAACGAGCAGTACTTC. This codes for CASSERSGTGVNEQYF.

There are a few counts of this clonotype. The chain has TRBV29-1 and TRBJ2-5; D is possibly TRBD1 (8 bases). Trimming removed 5 bases from V and 2 bases from J, with 18 bases in between. This CDR3 has 15 amino acids. The germline CDR1 and CDR2 sequences are SQVTM and ANQGSEA. CDR3 bases: TGCAGCGTTAAAAAAACAGGGGGGGTACAAGAGACCCAGTACTTC. Its translation is CSVKKTGGVQETQYF.

CDR3 amino acids: CASSMTSISYEQYF. The CDR3 DNA follows: TGTGCCAGTAGTATGACTAGCATCTCCTACGAGCAGTACTTC. The chain is built from TRBV19 and TRBJ2-7; 7 bases align to TRBD2. V lost 3 bases and J lost 0; bases outside the gene matches: 2. The germline V gene encodes CDR1 LNHDA and CDR2 SQIVND (reference sequence). The CDR3 has 14 amino acids. The variable domain in full, completed from reference TRBV19 and TRBJ2-7, reads DGGITQSPKYLFRKEGQNVTLSCEQNLNHDAMYWYRQDPGQGLRLIYYSQIVNDFQKGDIAEGYSVSREKKESFPLTVTSAQKNPTAFYLCASSMTSISYEQYFGPGTRLTVT.

This clonotype was observed at least ten times. The V call is TRBV2, the J call TRBJ1-4, with D hard to call. This CDR3 contains 13 residues. V was trimmed by 3 bases and J by 8 bases, leaving 10 bases between them. Germline V CDR1 and CDR2: SNHLY, FYNNEI. The DNA of the CDR3 is TGTGCCAGCAGTGACAACCCGACAGAAAAACTGTTTTTT. It is translated as CASSDNPTEKLFF.

This clonotype has only a few counts. The V gene is TRBV20-1, the J gene TRBJ1-4; D gene uncertain. V was cut by 3 bases and J by 8 bases, with 10 bases left in between. Germline CDR1 is DFQATT and CDR2 is SNEGSKA (reference sequence). The CDR3 is made up of 12 amino acids. The CDR3 DNA reads as TGCAGTGCTAGTCGCACAAACGAAAAACTGTTTTTT. This codes for CSASRTNEKLFF.

The table lists this clonotype with many counts. The chain uses TRBV7-2 and TRBJ1-1, with a tentative D call TRBD1 (5 bases). Germline V lookup: CDR1 SGHTA, CDR2 FQGNSA. Deletions cut 4 bases from V and 5 bases from J, with 14 bases between. The CDR3 runs to 14 residues. The DNA for the CDR3 is TGTGCCAGCAGCTCTGGGACGGCAATGACTGAAGCTTTCTTT. Amino acid sequence: CASSSGTAMTEAFF.

A few counts support this clonotype. V gene TRBV25-1 combines with J gene TRBJ1-2; 10 nucleotides line up with TRBD1. Trimming removed 1 base from V and 5 bases from J; junction bases left unmatched: 10. The germline V gene has CDR1 MGHDK and CDR2 SYGVNS. There are 17 residues in the CDR3. CDR3 sequence (DNA): TGTGCCAGCAGTGAATTACTTGGACAGGGGGAAAGATATGGCTACACCTTC. It is translated as CASSELLGQGERYGYTF.

This chain's CDR3 is CASSPIDEGAGYTF. CDR3 DNA sequence: TGTGCCAGCAGCCCGATTGACGAGGGAGCAGGCTACACCTTC. The chain combines TRBV11-2 with TRBJ1-2; D uncertain. This CDR3 has 14 residues. The ends were cut back, 5 bases at V and 8 bases at J, with 18 bases in the middle. The germline V gene has CDR1 SGHAT and CDR2 FQNNGV.